This TCR beta chain was sequenced in a study of a mutant IDH1 vaccine in newly diagnosed glioma. Documented time point: baseline, week 1 (first vaccination visit). Treatment noted: pre-vaccination baseline after standard-of-care therapy. Here immunoSEQ multiplex PCR was the method, and the copy in TCRdb shows in-frame clones only, minus some. The sample holds over 25,000 clones, around nine tenths seen once. V was pared by 4 bases and J by 8 bases, with 7 bases of the junction left unmatched. The CDR3 has 13 residues. From germline, CDR1 is MNHEY and CDR2 SMNVEV (reference sequence). The V gene is TRBV27, the J gene TRBJ2-7; 8 bases map to TRBD2. This specimen consisted of PBMCs, obtained from a glioma patient treated with radiotherapy, temozolomide or both. This receptor was identified in a middle-aged woman with glioma. The CDR3 loop is CASSSREGRKQYF. The CDR3 DNA sequence: TGTGCCAGCAGTTCCCGGGAGGGCCGCAAGCAGTACTTC.